This is a list of T cell receptor beta chains from one sample in a study of CD8 T cells in Susac syndrome. TCRdb re-called the immunoSEQ multiplex PCR reads with MiXCR, one entry per CDR3 protein. The data hold roughly 200,000 distinct CDR3 sequences, with over 75% observed a single time. Sequencing input: CD4+ T cells from PBMCs. Receptor source: a human donor with Susac syndrome. Both conserved end residues are part of each CDR3. A D gene is named only where the DNA matches it firmly. Expanded clones are given a class, and other clones once, few, many or no size at all.

CDR3nt: TGCAGTGCTAGCGGGGGCGGTATTGAGACCCAGTACTTC
CDR3aa: CSASGGGIETQYF
len: 13
abundance: -
d_gene: -
j_gene: TRBJ2-5
v_gene: TRBV20-1

CDR3nt: TGTGCCAGCAGCCAAGAAGTAGCGGGGGGGCTCTCCTACGAGCAGTACTTC
CDR3aa: CASSQEVAGGLSYEQYF
len: 17
abundance: once
d_gene: TRBD2
j_gene: TRBJ2-7
v_gene: TRBV4-2

CDR3nt: TGTGCCAGCAGCTTAGACACAGCAACCTACGAGCAGTACTTC
CDR3aa: CASSLDTATYEQYF
len: 14
abundance: -
d_gene: -
j_gene: TRBJ2-7
v_gene: TRBV7-2

CDR3nt: TGTGCCAGCGTGGACAGAACCTACGAGCAGTACTTC
CDR3aa: CASVDRTYEQYF
len: 12
abundance: -
d_gene: -
j_gene: TRBJ2-7
v_gene: TRBV27

CDR3nt: TGTGCCAGCAGTTACGGAGTACCCCTGACCTCCACTAACTATGGCTACACCTTC
CDR3aa: CASSYGVPLTSTNYGYTF
len: 18
abundance: -
d_gene: -
j_gene: TRBJ1-2
v_gene: TRBV6-5

CDR3nt: TGTGCCTGGAGTGACCGGGACAGGGGGCTTGAGGGGGAAGAGACCCAGTACTTC
CDR3aa: CAWSDRDRGLEGEETQYF
len: 18
abundance: -
d_gene: TRBD1
j_gene: TRBJ2-5
v_gene: TRBV30

CDR3nt: TGCAGTGCTAGAGATCCGGGGATGGAGACCCAGTACTTC
CDR3aa: CSARDPGMETQYF
len: 13
abundance: -
d_gene: -
j_gene: TRBJ2-5
v_gene: TRBV20-1

CDR3nt: TGTGCCAGCTCACCACTCGCCCGGGACAGCCACTCAGATACGCAGTATTTT
CDR3aa: CASSPLARDSHSDTQYF
len: 17
abundance: -
d_gene: TRBD1
j_gene: TRBJ2-3
v_gene: TRBV18

CDR3nt: TGTGCCAGCCTGTTAGGGAGTTATGAAAAACTGTTTTTT
CDR3aa: CASLLGSYEKLFF
len: 13
abundance: -
d_gene: -
j_gene: TRBJ1-4
v_gene: TRBV2

CDR3nt: TGTGCCAGCAGTTACGAGGACGGGTATGGCTACACCTTC
CDR3aa: CASSYEDGYGYTF
len: 13
abundance: -
d_gene: -
j_gene: TRBJ1-2
v_gene: TRBV6-5

CDR3nt: TGTGCCAGCAGTTTAGGGGTTTGGGCGGGGAGCGAGCAGTACTTC
CDR3aa: CASSLGVWAGSEQYF
len: 15
abundance: -
d_gene: -
j_gene: TRBJ2-7
v_gene: TRBV12-3/TRBV12-4

CDR3nt: TGTGCCAGCAGCCCCCGGGACACCCTTTTAGGTTCTGGCTACACCTTC
CDR3aa: CASSPRDTLLGSGYTF
len: 16
abundance: -
d_gene: -
j_gene: TRBJ1-2
v_gene: TRBV11-1

CDR3nt: TGTGCCAGCTCACCACATGCCCCCTACGAGCAGTACTTC
CDR3aa: CASSPHAPYEQYF
len: 13
abundance: -
d_gene: -
j_gene: TRBJ2-7
v_gene: TRBV18

CDR3nt: TGTGCCACGGACAGGGGCGAGTACACTGAAGCTTTCTTT
CDR3aa: CATDRGEYTEAFF
len: 13
abundance: -
d_gene: TRBD1
j_gene: TRBJ1-1
v_gene: TRBV10-3

CDR3nt: TGTGCCAGCAGACCCTCCTTGGACAGGCCCACAGATACGCAGTATTTT
CDR3aa: CASRPSLDRPTDTQYF
len: 16
abundance: -
d_gene: TRBD1
j_gene: TRBJ2-3
v_gene: TRBV7-9

CDR3nt: TGTGCCAGCTCACCACCTGTAGGGAGCTCTGGAAACACCATATATTTT
CDR3aa: CASSPPVGSSGNTIYF
len: 16
abundance: -
d_gene: -
j_gene: TRBJ1-3
v_gene: TRBV18

CDR3nt: TGCGCCAGCAGTGAGGGGGGGCAGCCCCAGCATTTT
CDR3aa: CASSEGGQPQHF
len: 12
abundance: -
d_gene: -
j_gene: TRBJ1-5
v_gene: TRBV10-2

CDR3nt: TGCGCCAGCAGCTATCTACCTACCCCGGGACTAGCGGGAGCGGGCACAGATACGCAGTATTTT
CDR3aa: CASSYLPTPGLAGAGTDTQYF
len: 21
abundance: -
d_gene: TRBD2
j_gene: TRBJ2-3
v_gene: TRBV4-1

CDR3nt: TGCGCCAGCAGCCAATACGGACAGGGTGTAGGAGAGACCCAGTACTTC
CDR3aa: CASSQYGQGVGETQYF
len: 16
abundance: -
d_gene: TRBD1
j_gene: TRBJ2-5
v_gene: TRBV4-1

CDR3nt: TGTGCCAGCTCACTATACCCTGACGACACAGATACGCAGTATTTT
CDR3aa: CASSLYPDDTDTQYF
len: 15
abundance: -
d_gene: -
j_gene: TRBJ2-3
v_gene: TRBV18

CDR3nt: TGTGCCAGCAGCTTAGTTCCGGGAGATACGCAGTATTTT
CDR3aa: CASSLVPGDTQYF
len: 13
abundance: -
d_gene: -
j_gene: TRBJ2-3
v_gene: TRBV7-2

CDR3nt: TGTGCCACCAGTGATTGGCGCGGAGACTACACAGATACGCAGTATTTT
CDR3aa: CATSDWRGDYTDTQYF
len: 16
abundance: -
d_gene: -
j_gene: TRBJ2-3
v_gene: TRBV24-1

CDR3nt: TGTGCCAGCAGTTTGGGACTAGCGATCGGCGAGCAGTACTTC
CDR3aa: CASSLGLAIGEQYF
len: 14
abundance: -
d_gene: TRBD2
j_gene: TRBJ2-7
v_gene: TRBV28

CDR3nt: TGCAGTGCTAAACCCGGACTAGGACAAGAGACCCAGTACTTC
CDR3aa: CSAKPGLGQETQYF
len: 14
abundance: -
d_gene: TRBD2
j_gene: TRBJ2-5
v_gene: TRBV20-1

CDR3nt: TGTGCCAGCAGTTTAGCGAAGGGAGCGCTGATCCATGGCTACACCTTC
CDR3aa: CASSLAKGALIHGYTF
len: 16
abundance: -
d_gene: -
j_gene: TRBJ1-2
v_gene: TRBV12-3/TRBV12-4

CDR3nt: TGTGCCAGCAGCCAAGGGACCGGGGGCCGGGAGACCCAGTACTTC
CDR3aa: CASSQGTGGRETQYF
len: 15
abundance: -
d_gene: -
j_gene: TRBJ2-5
v_gene: TRBV3-1

CDR3nt: TGCGCCAGCAGCCTCCGGGGAGGGAACAATCAGCCCCAGCATTTT
CDR3aa: CASSLRGGNNQPQHF
len: 15
abundance: -
d_gene: -
j_gene: TRBJ1-5
v_gene: TRBV4-1

CDR3nt: TGTGCCAGCAGTGTCCCCGGGACAGGGACCTACAATGAGCAGTTCTTC
CDR3aa: CASSVPGTGTYNEQFF
len: 16
abundance: -
d_gene: TRBD1
j_gene: TRBJ2-1
v_gene: TRBV28

CDR3nt: TGCAGCGTAACTACCGGGACTAGCGGGACCGGGGAGCTGTTTTTT
CDR3aa: CSVTTGTSGTGELFF
len: 15
abundance: -
d_gene: TRBD2
j_gene: TRBJ2-2
v_gene: TRBV29-1